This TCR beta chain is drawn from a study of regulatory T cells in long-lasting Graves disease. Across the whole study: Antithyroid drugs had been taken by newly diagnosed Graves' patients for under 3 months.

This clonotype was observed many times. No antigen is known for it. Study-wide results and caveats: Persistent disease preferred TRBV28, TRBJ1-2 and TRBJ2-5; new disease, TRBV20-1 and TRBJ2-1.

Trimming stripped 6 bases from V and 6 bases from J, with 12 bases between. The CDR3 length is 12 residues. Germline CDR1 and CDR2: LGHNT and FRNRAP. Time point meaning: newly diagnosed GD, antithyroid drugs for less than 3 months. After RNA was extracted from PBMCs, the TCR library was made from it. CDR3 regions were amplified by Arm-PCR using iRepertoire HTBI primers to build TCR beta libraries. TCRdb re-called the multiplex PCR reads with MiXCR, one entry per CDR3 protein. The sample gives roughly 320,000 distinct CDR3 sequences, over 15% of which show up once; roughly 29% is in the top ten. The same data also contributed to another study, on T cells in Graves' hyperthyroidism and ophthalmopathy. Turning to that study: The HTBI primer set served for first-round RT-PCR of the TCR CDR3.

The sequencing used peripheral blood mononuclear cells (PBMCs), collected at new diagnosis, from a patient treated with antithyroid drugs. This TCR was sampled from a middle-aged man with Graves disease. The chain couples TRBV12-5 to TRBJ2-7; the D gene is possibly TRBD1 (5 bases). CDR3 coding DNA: TGTGCTAGTGGCCCGACAGAAGGCGAGCAGTACTTC. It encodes CASGPTEGEQYF.